This T cell receptor (beta chain) derives from a study of blood T cell repertoires in COVID-19. Sequencing was performed with immunoSEQ multiplex PCR; in TCRdb, only in-frame clones are kept and a portion is missing. The sample shows fewer than 200,000 clones, 82% of them seen only once. Worth noting for this clone: The sample holds other DNA sequences that translate to the same CDR3.

Between the trimmed V and J ends, which lost 1 base and 4 bases, there was a span of 7 bases. The CDR3 length is 13 residues. The germline V gene has CDR1 SGHTA and CDR2 FQGNSA. This chain links TRBV7-2 with TRBJ1-2; possible D gene TRBD1, 5 bases. This receptor was taken from a woman aged 60-75 years with acute COVID-19. Sequencing input: PBMCs or T cells enriched from blood (not recorded which). For the CDR3, the DNA is TGTGCCAGCAGCTTAGGACAGATCTATGGCTACACCTTC. Its translation: CASSLGQIYGYTF.